The TCR beta chain described here comes from a study of CD8 T cells in ankylosing spondylitis (dated by TCRdb to 2016 to 2017). General notes on the study: To find TCR variants linked to disease, the study profiled T cell receptor beta repertoires in ankylosing spondylitis patients and healthy donors. The whole study cohort included about a hundred healthy donors and 25 ankylosing spondylitis patients. Peripheral blood was sampled, and synovial fluid was additionally collected from ankylosing spondylitis patients.

This clonotype was observed a few times. It lacks a known antigen. No clone much larger than this one lies a single base away; base qualities are absent. For each ankylosing spondylitis patient, the synovial fluid sample was matched to a blood sample from that same patient. Instrument on record: Illumina HiSeq 2500. Quantitative 5'-RACE with molecular barcodes was used to prepare TCR beta libraries. On the authors' methods: A new computational method based on a probabilistic model of VDJ rearrangement was used to identify disease-linked TCR variants. TCRdb reprocessed the public reads (quality trimming at Q25 with fastp, clone calling with MiXCR) and kept in-frame beta chains. Rows with a matching CDR3 protein are joined into one entry that keeps the most common DNA and genes. The V and J calls, along with clone size, are taken from TCRdb and not from the paper's own processing. This sample has around 120,000 distinct CDR3 sequences in its table, and 24% of those were observed once. 9% to 15% of the sample goes to the ten largest clones.

Via the germline V gene, CDR1 is SGHVS and CDR2 FNYEAQ. The CDR3 goes from the cysteine to the phenylalanine over 12 residues. Of the read, only the CDR3 DNA is kept; its 36 bases are in frame from base 1. The germline ends are 11 bases apart after V is trimmed by 7 bases and J by 8 bases. The full study reports these points: Blood from ankylosing spondylitis patients appeared to be characterized by a TCR beta motif composed of about eight highly homologous amino acid variants. According to the report, matched synovial fluid samples from ankylosing spondylitis patients were significantly enriched for the disease-linked clones. The disease-linked clones showed a CD8+ phenotype and occurred at relatively low frequencies in peripheral blood. Some of the motif variants had been reported before in the synovial fluid and blood of reactive arthritis patients, a finding that suggests common disease-initiation mechanisms.

The TCR comes from a male donor with ankylosing spondylitis. The sequence joins TRBV7-6 to TRBJ1-4; no D gene is confidently identified. The sample taken for sequencing was synovial fluid, either unsorted or a sorted T cell fraction (not recorded which). The DNA sequence is as follows: TGTGCCAGCACCTCCCCGGGGGAAAAACTGTTTTTT. It encodes CASTSPGEKLFF.